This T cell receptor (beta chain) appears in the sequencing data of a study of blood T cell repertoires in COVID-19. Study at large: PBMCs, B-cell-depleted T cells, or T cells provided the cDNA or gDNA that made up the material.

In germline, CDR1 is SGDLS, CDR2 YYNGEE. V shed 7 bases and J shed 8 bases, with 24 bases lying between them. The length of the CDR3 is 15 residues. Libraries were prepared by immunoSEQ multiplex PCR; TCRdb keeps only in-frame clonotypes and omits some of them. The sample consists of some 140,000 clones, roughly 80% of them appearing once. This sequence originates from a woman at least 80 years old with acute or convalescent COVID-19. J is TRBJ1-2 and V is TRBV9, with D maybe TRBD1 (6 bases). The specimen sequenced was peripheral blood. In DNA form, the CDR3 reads TGTGCCAGCGAATTAGGGACACTAGGTCGTGGAGGCTACACCTTC. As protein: CASELGTLGRGGYTF.